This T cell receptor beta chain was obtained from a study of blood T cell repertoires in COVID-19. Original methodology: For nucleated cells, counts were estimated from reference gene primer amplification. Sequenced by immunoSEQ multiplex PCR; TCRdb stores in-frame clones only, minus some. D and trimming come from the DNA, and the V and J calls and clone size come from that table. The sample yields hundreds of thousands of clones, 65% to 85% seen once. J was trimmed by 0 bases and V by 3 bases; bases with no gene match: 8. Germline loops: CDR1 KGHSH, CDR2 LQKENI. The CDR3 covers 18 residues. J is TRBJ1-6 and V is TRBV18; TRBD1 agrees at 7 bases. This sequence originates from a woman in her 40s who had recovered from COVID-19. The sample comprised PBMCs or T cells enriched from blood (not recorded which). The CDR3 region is CASSPRTGTSSYNSPLHF. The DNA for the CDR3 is TGTGCCAGCTCACCCAGGACAGGAACGAGCTCCTATAATTCACCCCTCCACTTT. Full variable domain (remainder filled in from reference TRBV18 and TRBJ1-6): NAGVMQNPRHLVRRRGQEARLRCSPMKGHSHVYWYRQLPEEGLKFMVYLQKENIIDESGMPKERFSAEFPKEGPSILRIQQVVRGDSAAYFCASSPRTGTSSYNSPLHFGNGTRLTVT.